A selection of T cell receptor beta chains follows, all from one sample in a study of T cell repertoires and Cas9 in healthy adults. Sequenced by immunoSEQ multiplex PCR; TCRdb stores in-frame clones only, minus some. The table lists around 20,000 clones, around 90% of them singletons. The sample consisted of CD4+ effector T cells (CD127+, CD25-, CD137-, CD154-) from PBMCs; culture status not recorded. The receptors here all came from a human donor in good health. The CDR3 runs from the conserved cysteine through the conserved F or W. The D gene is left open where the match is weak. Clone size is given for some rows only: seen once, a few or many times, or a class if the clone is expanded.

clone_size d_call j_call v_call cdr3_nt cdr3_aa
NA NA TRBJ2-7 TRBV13 TGTGCCAGCAGCTACATCTACGAGCAGTACTTC CASSYIYEQYF
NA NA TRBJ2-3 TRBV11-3 TGTGCCAGCAGCTTAGAAGAAGGAGATACGCAGTATTTT CASSLEEGDTQYF
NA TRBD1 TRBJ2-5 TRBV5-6 TGTGCCAGCAGCGAACCAGGGGGCGCGGGAAAGACCCAGTACTTC CASSEPGGAGKTQYF
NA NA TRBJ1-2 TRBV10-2 TGCGCCAGCACTACAGCTTTAAGGACTAACTATGGCTACACCTTC CASTTALRTNYGYTF
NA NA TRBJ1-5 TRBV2 TGTGCCAGCAATAGGGAAGTTGGCAATCAGCCCCAGCATTTT CASNREVGNQPQHF
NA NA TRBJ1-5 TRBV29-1 TGCAGCGTTGAAGATCCCACAGAGGATCAGCCCCAGCATTTT CSVEDPTEDQPQHF
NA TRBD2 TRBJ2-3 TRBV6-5 TGTGCCAGCAGCCGCAGCGGGGTACGCACAGATACGCAGTATTTT CASSRSGVRTDTQYF
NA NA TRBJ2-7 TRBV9 TGTGCCAGCAGCGTAGCTCAAGGGCAGGGAATTGTGTACGAGCAGTACTTC CASSVAQGQGIVYEQYF
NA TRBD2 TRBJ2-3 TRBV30 TGTGCCTGGAGTGGAACGGTAGCGGGGGGCCGAAAGAGCACAGATACGCAGTATTTT CAWSGTVAGGRKSTDTQYF
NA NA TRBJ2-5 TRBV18 TGTGCCAGCGCCCCCGGCATAGGGCGTAGGAACCAAGAGACCCAGTACTTC CASAPGIGRRNQETQYF
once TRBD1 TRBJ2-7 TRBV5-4 TGTGCCAGCAGTTGGGACAGGGTATCCAACGAGCAGTACTTC CASSWDRVSNEQYF
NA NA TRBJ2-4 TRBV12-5 TGTGCTAGTGGTTTGGGGGGAGAGGAAAACATTCAGTACTTC CASGLGGEENIQYF
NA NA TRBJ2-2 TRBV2 TGTGCCAGCAGCGACGGACAGCTCGGGGAGCTGTTTTTT CASSDGQLGELFF
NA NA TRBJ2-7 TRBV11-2 TGTGCCAGCAGCTTAGTTGGCAGGGCAAGAGAGCAGTACTTC CASSLVGRAREQYF
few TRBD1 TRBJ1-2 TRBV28 TGTGCCAGCAGCCCCACCCAGGGGCAGGGGGCGAACTATGGCTACACCTTC CASSPTQGQGANYGYTF
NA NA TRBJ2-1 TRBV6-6 TGTGCCAGCAGTTACGCCCGGGGTCAGACTGAGCAGTTCTTC CASSYARGQTEQFF
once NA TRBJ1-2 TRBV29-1 TGCAGCGTTTTTAACAGAGACTATGGCTACACCTTC CSVFNRDYGYTF
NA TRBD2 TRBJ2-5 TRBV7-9 TGTGCCAGCAGTACGGCGGGGGGGGCTGGGGAGACCCAGTACTTC CASSTAGGAGETQYF
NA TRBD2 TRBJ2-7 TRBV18 TGTGCCAGCTCACCACTAGCGGGGGCCTCCTACGAGCAGTACTTC CASSPLAGASYEQYF
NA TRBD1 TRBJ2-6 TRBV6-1 TGTGCCAGCAGGGAAGAACCGGGACAGGGAGTTTTTGGGGCCAACGTCCTGACTTTC CASREEPGQGVFGANVLTF
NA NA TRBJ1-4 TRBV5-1 TGCGCCAGCAGCACCGGCGGGGCGCAAGAAAAACTGTTTTTT CASSTGGAQEKLFF
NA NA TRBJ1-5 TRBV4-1 TGCGCCAGCAGCCAAGCCGGGCAAAATCAGCCCCAGCATTTT CASSQAGQNQPQHF
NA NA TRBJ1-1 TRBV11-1 TGTGCCAGCAGCTTACCCCCGACGTTCAGAAACACTGAAGCTTTCTTT CASSLPPTFRNTEAFF
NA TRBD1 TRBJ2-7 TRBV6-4 TGTGCCAGCAGTAAACAGGGGGGCTACGAGCAGTACTTC CASSKQGGYEQYF
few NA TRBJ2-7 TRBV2 TGTGCCAGCAGTGAACCTTTTACCTACGAGCAGTACTTC CASSEPFTYEQYF
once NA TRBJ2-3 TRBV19 TGTGCCAGTAGAAACGTAATCACAGATACGCAGTATTTT CASRNVITDTQYF
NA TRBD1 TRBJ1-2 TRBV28 TGTGCCAGCAGTTCCCCGTGGACAGGGGGCAGATATGGCTACACCTTC CASSSPWTGGRYGYTF
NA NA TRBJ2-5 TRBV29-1 TGCAGCGTTGACTCTGGCAGCCACCAAGAGACCCAGTACTTC CSVDSGSHQETQYF
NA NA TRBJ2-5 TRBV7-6 TGTGCCAGCAGCTTAGCCCCCTTCGAGACCCAGTACTTC CASSLAPFETQYF
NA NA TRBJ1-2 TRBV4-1 TGCGCCAGCAGCCTTTCTGGCGGGGTGCTCTATGGCTACACCTTC CASSLSGGVLYGYTF
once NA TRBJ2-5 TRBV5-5 TGTGCCAGCACCCCGGACTCAGAGACCCAGTACTTC CASTPDSETQYF
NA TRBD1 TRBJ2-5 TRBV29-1 TGCAGCGTTTTTGGACAGGGGGTCTCCCAAGAGACCCAGTACTTC CSVFGQGVSQETQYF
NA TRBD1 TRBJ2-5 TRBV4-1 TGCGCCAGCAGCCAAGTCCCGGGACAGGGAACAAAGAGTACCCAGTACTTC CASSQVPGQGTKSTQYF
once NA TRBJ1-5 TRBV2 TGTGCCAGCAGTGAAGCGGGTAGTCCGTTGGGCAATCAGCCCCAGCATTTT CASSEAGSPLGNQPQHF
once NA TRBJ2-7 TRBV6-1 TGTGCCAGCAGTGAATCCGGGGCGGCACCCTACGAGCAGTACTTC CASSESGAAPYEQYF
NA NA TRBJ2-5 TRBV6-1 TGTGCCAGCAGTGGTCACCCTAGCGTTGTAAAGACCCAGTACTTC CASSGHPSVVKTQYF
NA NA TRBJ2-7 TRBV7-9 TGTGCCAGCAGCCAAGGGGTTGGGAGAGCTAACTACGAGCAGTACTTC CASSQGVGRANYEQYF
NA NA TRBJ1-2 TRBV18 TGTGCCAGCTCAACAAGGTCCTCTTCCGGGGATGGCTACACCTTC CASSTRSSSGDGYTF
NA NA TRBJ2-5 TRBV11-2 TGTGCCAGCAGCTTCTCGAGCGCCCAAGAGACCCAGTACTTC CASSFSSAQETQYF
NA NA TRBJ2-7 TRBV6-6 TGTGCCAGCAGTTACTACGGGACCCAGAGCTCCTACGAGCAGTACTTC CASSYYGTQSSYEQYF
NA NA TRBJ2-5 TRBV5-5 TGTGCCAGCAGCTCCGGGACTCAAGAGACCCAGTACTTC CASSSGTQETQYF
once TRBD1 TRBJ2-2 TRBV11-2 TGTGCCAGCAGCTTGGGACAGCCGGGCACCGGGGAGCTGTTTTTT CASSLGQPGTGELFF
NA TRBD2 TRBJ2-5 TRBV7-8 TGTGCCAGCAGCTTATACCCAGCGGGGGTACAAGAGACCCAGTACTTC CASSLYPAGVQETQYF
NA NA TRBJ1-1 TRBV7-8 TGTGCCAGCAGAAGTGTGAGGGACACTGAAGCTTTCTTT CASRSVRDTEAFF
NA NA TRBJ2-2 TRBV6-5 TGTGCCAGCAGCAGGGGTCGTTTGGACACCGGGGAGCTGTTTTTT CASSRGRLDTGELFF
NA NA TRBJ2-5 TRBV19 TGTGCCAGTAGTGCCAGGGGAGGGGAGACCCAGTACTTC CASSARGGETQYF
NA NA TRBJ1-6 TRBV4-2 TGTGCCAGCAGCCAGTACTACTCGGAAGGAACTAATTCACCCCTCCACTTT CASSQYYSEGTNSPLHF
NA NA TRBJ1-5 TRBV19 TGTGCCAGTAGTATACGCCGGGACTACAATCAGCCCCAGCATTTT CASSIRRDYNQPQHF
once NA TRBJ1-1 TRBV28 TGTGCCAGCAGTACGACAACGGGGAGAGCTTTCTTT CASSTTTGRAFF
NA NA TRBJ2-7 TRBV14 TGTGCCAGCAGTCGAAGTCCGGGCTACGAGCAGTACTTC CASSRSPGYEQYF
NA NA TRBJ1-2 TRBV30 TGTGCCTGGAGTGACGCCCCAGGTTTCGCCTTC CAWSDAPGFAF
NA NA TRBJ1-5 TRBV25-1 TGTGCCAGCAGTGATGGGGGAATCAATCAGCCCCAGCATTTT CASSDGGINQPQHF
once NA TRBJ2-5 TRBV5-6 TGTGCCAGCAGCTTCAATTTGGGGGAGACCCAGTACTTC CASSFNLGETQYF
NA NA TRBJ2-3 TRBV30 TGTGCCTGGAGTGTGGGGGGGCCATATACGCAGTATTTT CAWSVGGPYTQYF
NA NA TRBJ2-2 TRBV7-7 TGTGCCAGCAGCTTCCTGGATGGCGGAAGGACCGGGGAGCTGTTTTTT CASSFLDGGRTGELFF
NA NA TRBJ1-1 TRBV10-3 TGTGCCATCACCTCTCAACTGAACACTGAAGCTTTCTTT CAITSQLNTEAFF
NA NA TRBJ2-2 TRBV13 TGTGCCAGCAGCTTAGCAGGAGGAACCGGGGAGCTGTTTTTT CASSLAGGTGELFF